This TCR beta chain was profiled in a study of CD8+CD57+ T cells in acquired aplastic anemia. Profiling of TCR beta VDJ combinations and CDR3 sequences used genomic DNA as template. MiXCR, applied by TCRdb to the reads, yields one record per CDR3 protein. The data show 150,000 to 200,000 distinct CDR3 sequences, around half seen once. Selection for sequencing was limited to patients who had shown CD8+CD57+ cell expansion by flow cytometry. Trimming left V 3 bases short and J 0 bases short, with 15 bases between. The CDR3 spans 15 residues. CDR1 is SQVTM, CDR2 ANQGSEA, per germline. The chain recombines TRBV29-1 with TRBJ2-7, with D possibly matching TRBD1 (6 bases). The origin of this receptor is a human donor with aplastic anemia. The sample was sorted CD4+, CD8+, or CD8+CD57+ T cells (not recorded which) from PBMCs. CDR3 coding DNA: TGCAGCGTTGAGTACGGCAGGGGCCTCTCCTACGAGCAGTACTTC. As protein: CSVEYGRGLSYEQYF.